These T cell receptor beta chains were read from a single sample in a study of cytomegalovirus exposure and HLA in healthy donors. The table came from immunoSEQ multiplex PCR; TCRdb's copy has only in-frame clones and leaves some out. This sample's table has just over 40,000 clones. The sample consisted of PBMCs. Receptors were obtained from a young man in good health and CMV-seronegative. The CDR3 runs from the conserved cysteine through the conserved F or W. A D gene is named only where the DNA matches it firmly. Only part of the rows carry a size: once, few, many, or a class if the clone is expanded.

TRBV13	TRBJ2-7	.	.	CASTVGTLYEQYF	TGTGCCAGCACCGTGGGGACACTCTACGAGCAGTACTTC
TRBV4-2	TRBJ2-1	.	.	CASSQEIRGYNEQFF	TGTGCCAGCAGCCAAGAAATACGGGGGTACAATGAGCAGTTCTTC
TRBV7-8	TRBJ1-5	.	.	CASSLASTMISNQPQHF	TGTGCCAGCAGCTTAGCTTCGACAATGATTAGCAATCAGCCCCAGCATTTT
TRBV7-2	TRBJ1-4	.	.	CASRTTGDEKLFF	TGTGCCAGCAGGACAACGGGGGATGAAAAACTGTTTTTT
TRBV4-1	TRBJ1-3	.	.	CASSQEGRHSGNTIYF	TGCGCCAGCAGCCAAGAGGGCCGGCACTCTGGAAACACCATATATTTT
TRBV5-8	TRBJ1-2	TRBD1	.	CASSHSTGRYGYTF	TGTGCCAGCAGCCACTCGACAGGGAGGTATGGCTACACCTTC
TRBV19	TRBJ1-2	TRBD1	.	CASSFGTGAGYTF	TGTGCCAGTAGCTTCGGGACAGGGGCCGGCTACACCTTC
TRBV7-2	TRBJ2-1	.	.	CASSLARSDEQFF	TGTGCCAGCAGCTTAGCTAGATCTGATGAGCAGTTCTTC
TRBV5-8	TRBJ2-7	.	.	CASSLSFRYEQYF	TGTGCCAGCAGCTTGTCGTTTAGATACGAGCAGTACTTC
TRBV4-2	TRBJ1-5	.	.	CASSQDAGNQPQHF	TGTGCCAGCAGCCAAGACGCGGGCAATCAGCCCCAGCATTTT
TRBV27	TRBJ1-1	.	.	CASRSLGTEAFF	TGTGCCAGCAGATCCCTCGGCACTGAAGCTTTCTTT
TRBV5-1	TRBJ2-1	TRBD2	medium-sized	CASSEGLAGVYENEQFF	TGCGCCAGCAGCGAAGGACTAGCGGGAGTGTATGAGAATGAGCAGTTCTTC
TRBV7-9	TRBJ1-1	.	.	CASSRDTNTEAFF	TGTGCCAGCAGCCGTGACACAAACACTGAAGCTTTCTTT
TRBV7-2	TRBJ2-7	.	.	CASSPAPWERASYEQYF	TGTGCCAGCAGCCCCGCCCCGTGGGAGCGGGCCTCCTACGAGCAGTACTTC
TRBV6-4	TRBJ2-1	.	.	CASSYTPGDEQFF	TGTGCCAGCAGCTATACACCAGGCGATGAGCAGTTCTTC
TRBV7-9	TRBJ2-5	.	.	CASRQAHQETQYF	TGTGCCAGCCGGCAGGCCCACCAAGAGACCCAGTACTTC
TRBV19	TRBJ2-7	.	.	CASSISWSSYEQYF	TGTGCCAGTAGTATTAGTTGGAGCTCCTACGAGCAGTACTTC
TRBV10-3	TRBJ1-1	TRBD1	.	CATSGTGAHQAFF	TGTGCCACTTCCGGGACAGGGGCGCACCAAGCTTTCTTT
TRBV2	TRBJ1-2	.	.	CASQGGYGYTF	TGTGCCAGCCAGGGTGGCTATGGCTACACCTTC
TRBV6-5	TRBJ2-1	.	.	CASSYGEAYNEQFF	TGTGCCAGCAGTTACGGGGAGGCCTACAATGAGCAGTTCTTC
TRBV4-1	TRBJ2-3	TRBD2	.	CASSQDPSGGAADTQYF	TGCGCCAGCAGCCAAGATCCTAGCGGGGGGGCTGCAGATACGCAGTATTTT
TRBV7-3	TRBJ1-2	.	.	CASSYGGIDREGYTF	TGTGCCAGCAGCTATGGGGGGATCGACCGAGAGGGCTACACCTTC
TRBV11-2	TRBJ2-1	.	.	CASSTSLVRFSEQFF	TGTGCCAGCAGCACATCCCTAGTGCGGTTTAGTGAGCAGTTCTTC
TRBV29-1	TRBJ1-2	.	.	CSVDPSSEPGGYGYTF	TGCAGCGTTGACCCGTCATCGGAACCCGGAGGCTATGGCTACACCTTC